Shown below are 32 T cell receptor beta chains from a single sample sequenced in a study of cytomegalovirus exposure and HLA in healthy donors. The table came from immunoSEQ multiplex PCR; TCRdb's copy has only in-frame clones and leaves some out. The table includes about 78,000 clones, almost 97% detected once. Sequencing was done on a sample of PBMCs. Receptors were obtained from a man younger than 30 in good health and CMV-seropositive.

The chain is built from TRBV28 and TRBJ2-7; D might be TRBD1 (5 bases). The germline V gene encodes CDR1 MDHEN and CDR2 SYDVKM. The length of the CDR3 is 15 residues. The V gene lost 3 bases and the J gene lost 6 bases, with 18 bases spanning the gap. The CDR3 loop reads CASSFRVRGLGEQYF. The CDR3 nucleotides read TGTGCCAGCAGTTTTCGGGTTAGGGGTTTAGGCGAGCAGTACTTC.

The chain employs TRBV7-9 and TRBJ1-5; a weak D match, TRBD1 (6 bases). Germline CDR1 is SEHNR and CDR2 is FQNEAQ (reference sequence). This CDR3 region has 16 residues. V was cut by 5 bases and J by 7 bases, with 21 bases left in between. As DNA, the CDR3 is TGTGCCAGCAGCCATACAGGGAGCTTAAATCTCCAGCCCCAGCATTTT. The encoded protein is CASSHTGSLNLQPQHF. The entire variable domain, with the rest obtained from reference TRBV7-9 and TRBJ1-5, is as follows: DTGVSQNPRHKITKRGQNVTFRCDPISEHNRLYWYRQTLGQGPEFLTYFQNEAQLEKSRLLSDRFSAERPKGSFSTLEIQRTEQGDSAMYLCASSHTGSLNLQPQHFGDGTRLSIL.

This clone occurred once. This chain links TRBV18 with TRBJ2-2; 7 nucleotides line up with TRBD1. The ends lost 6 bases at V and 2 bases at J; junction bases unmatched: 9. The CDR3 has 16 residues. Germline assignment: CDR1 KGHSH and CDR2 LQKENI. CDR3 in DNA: TGTGCCAGCTCCCCCACAGGGGCCGATAACACCGGGGAGCTGTTTTTT. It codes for CASSPTGADNTGELFF. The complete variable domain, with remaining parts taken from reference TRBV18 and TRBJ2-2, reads NAGVMQNPRHLVRRRGQEARLRCSPMKGHSHVYWYRQLPEEGLKFMVYLQKENIIDESGMPKERFSAEFPKEGPSILRIQQVVRGDSAAYFCASSPTGADNTGELFFGEGSRLTVL.

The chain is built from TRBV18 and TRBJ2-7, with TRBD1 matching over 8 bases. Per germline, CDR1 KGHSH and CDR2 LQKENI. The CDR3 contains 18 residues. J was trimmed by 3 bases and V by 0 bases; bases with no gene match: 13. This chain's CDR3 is CASSPPGTGASRGYEQYF. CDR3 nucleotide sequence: TGTGCCAGCTCACCACCCGGGACAGGCGCGTCGCGGGGCTACGAGCAGTACTTC.

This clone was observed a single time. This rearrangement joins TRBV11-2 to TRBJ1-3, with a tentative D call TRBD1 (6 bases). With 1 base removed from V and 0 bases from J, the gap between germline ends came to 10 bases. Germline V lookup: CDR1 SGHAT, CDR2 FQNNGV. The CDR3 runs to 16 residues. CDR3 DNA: TGTGCCAGCAGCTTAGTAAGAGGGGGCTCTGGAAACACCATATATTTT. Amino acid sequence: CASSLVRGGSGNTIYF.

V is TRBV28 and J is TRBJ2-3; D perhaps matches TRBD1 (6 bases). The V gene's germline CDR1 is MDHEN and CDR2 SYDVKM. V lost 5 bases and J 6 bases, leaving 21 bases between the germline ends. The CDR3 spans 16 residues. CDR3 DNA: TGTGCCAGCAGTCTCCTGCAGGGGCCCCCCTCGGATACGCAGTATTTT. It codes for CASSLLQGPPSDTQYF.

The DNA of the CDR3 is TGTGCCAGCAGTGAATGGGGGCTCCGCTCCTACGAGCAGTACTTC. Translation: CASSEWGLRSYEQYF. V usage is TRBV6-1 and J usage is TRBJ2-7; D might be TRBD1 (6 bases). CDR1 and CDR2 (germline): MNHNS, SASEGT. The CDR3 has 15 residues. Trimming took off 2 bases at V and 0 bases at J, with 11 bases between the two ends.

The CDR3 loop is CASSPWTGTNYGYTF. For the CDR3, the DNA is TGTGCCAGCAGCCCTTGGACAGGGACTAACTATGGCTACACCTTC. V is TRBV5-4 and J is TRBJ1-2, with TRBD1 matching 8 bases. After removal of 4 bases from V and 0 bases from J, the junction contained 5 bases not matched to a gene. Per the germline V gene, CDR1 is SGHNT and CDR2 is YYREEE (reference sequence). This CDR3 spans 15 amino acids.

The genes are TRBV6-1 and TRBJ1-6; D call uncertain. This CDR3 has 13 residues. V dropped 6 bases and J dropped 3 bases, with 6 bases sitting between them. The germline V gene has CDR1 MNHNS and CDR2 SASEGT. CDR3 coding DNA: TGTGCCAGCAGACAGATCTATAATTCACCCCTCCACTTT. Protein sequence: CASRQIYNSPLHF.

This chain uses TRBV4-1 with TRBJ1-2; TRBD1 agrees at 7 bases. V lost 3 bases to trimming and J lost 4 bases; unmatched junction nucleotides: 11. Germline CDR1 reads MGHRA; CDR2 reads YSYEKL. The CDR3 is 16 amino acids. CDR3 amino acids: CASSQYTGVGSYGYTF. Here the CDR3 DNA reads TGCGCCAGCAGCCAGTATACAGGGGTTGGTAGCTATGGCTACACCTTC.

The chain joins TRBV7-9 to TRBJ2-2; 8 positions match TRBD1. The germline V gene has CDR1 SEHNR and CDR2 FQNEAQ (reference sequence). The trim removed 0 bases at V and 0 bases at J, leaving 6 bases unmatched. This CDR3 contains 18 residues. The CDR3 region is CASSLATWGQANTGELFF. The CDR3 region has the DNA TGTGCCAGCAGCTTAGCTACATGGGGACAGGCGAACACCGGGGAGCTGTTTTTT.

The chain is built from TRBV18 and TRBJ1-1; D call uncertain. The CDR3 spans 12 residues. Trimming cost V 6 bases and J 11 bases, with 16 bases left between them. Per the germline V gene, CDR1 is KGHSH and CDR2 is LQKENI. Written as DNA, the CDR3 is TGTGCCAGCTCTCCCTCCGGAGGGCACGCTTTCTTT. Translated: CASSPSGGHAFF.

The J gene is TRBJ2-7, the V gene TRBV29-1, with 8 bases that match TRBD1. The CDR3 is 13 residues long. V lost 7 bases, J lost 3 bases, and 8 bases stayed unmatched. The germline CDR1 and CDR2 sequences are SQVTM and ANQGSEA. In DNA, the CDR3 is TGCAGCGCGGGACAGGATTTAATCTACGAGCAGTACTTC. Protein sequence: CSAGQDLIYEQYF.

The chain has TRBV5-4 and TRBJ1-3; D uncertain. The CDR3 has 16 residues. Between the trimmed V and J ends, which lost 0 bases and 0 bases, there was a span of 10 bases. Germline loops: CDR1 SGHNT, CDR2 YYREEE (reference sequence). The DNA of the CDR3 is TGTGCCAGCAGCTTGGCCGACTCGGGCTCTGGAAACACCATATATTTT. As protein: CASSLADSGSGNTIYF.

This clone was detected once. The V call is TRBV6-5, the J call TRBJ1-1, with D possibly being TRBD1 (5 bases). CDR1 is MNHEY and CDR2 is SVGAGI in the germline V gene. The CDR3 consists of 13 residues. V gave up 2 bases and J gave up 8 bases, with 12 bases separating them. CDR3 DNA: TGTGCCAGCAGTTACCCCAGGGTCGGGGAAGCTTTCTTT. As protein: CASSYPRVGEAFF.

CDR3 protein: CASRRHRQETQYF. The CDR3 DNA sequence: TGTGCCAGCAGGCGTCACAGACAAGAGACCCAGTACTTC. V is TRBV27 and J is TRBJ2-5; D gene ambiguous. Germline V CDR1 and CDR2: MNHEY, SMNVEV (reference sequence). The CDR3 has 13 residues. Trimming took off 6 bases at V and 2 bases at J, with 10 bases between the two ends.

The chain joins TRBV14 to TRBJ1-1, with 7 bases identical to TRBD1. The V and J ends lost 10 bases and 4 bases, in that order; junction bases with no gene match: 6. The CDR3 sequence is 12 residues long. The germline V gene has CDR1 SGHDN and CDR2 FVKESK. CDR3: CATNPGGTEAFF. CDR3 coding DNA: TGTGCCACCAATCCAGGGGGCACTGAAGCTTTCTTT.

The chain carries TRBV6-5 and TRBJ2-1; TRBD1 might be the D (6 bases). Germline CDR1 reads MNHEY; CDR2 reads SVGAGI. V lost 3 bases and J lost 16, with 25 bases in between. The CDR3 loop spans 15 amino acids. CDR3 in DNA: TGTGCCAGCAGTTATCTGCCGCCCGTGGGCCACAGGGTATTCTTC. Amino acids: CASSYLPPVGHRVFF.

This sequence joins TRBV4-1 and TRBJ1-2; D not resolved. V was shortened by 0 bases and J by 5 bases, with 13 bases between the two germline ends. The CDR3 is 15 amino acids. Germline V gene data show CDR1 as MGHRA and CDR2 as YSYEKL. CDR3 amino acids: CASSQEQVAGYGYTF. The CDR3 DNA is TGCGCCAGCAGCCAAGAGCAGGTGGCGGGGTATGGCTACACCTTC.

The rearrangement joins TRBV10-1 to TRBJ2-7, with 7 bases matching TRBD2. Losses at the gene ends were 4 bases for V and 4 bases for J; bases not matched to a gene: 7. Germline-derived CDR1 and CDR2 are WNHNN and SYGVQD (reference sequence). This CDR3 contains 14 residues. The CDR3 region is CASSGTRVRYEQYF. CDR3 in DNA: TGCGCCAGCAGTGGGACTAGAGTTCGGTACGAGCAGTACTTC.

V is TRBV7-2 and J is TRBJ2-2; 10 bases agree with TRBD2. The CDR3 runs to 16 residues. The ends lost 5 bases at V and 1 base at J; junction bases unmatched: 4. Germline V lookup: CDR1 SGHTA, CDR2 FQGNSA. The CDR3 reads CASSPRTSGNTGELFF. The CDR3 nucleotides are TGTGCCAGCAGCCCGCGGACTAGCGGGAACACCGGGGAGCTGTTTTTT.

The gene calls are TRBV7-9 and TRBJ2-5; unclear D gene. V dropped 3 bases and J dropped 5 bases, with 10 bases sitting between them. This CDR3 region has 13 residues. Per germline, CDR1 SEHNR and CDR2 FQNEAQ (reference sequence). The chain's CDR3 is CASSLAARETQYF. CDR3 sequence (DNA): TGTGCCAGCAGCTTGGCGGCGAGGGAGACCCAGTACTTC.

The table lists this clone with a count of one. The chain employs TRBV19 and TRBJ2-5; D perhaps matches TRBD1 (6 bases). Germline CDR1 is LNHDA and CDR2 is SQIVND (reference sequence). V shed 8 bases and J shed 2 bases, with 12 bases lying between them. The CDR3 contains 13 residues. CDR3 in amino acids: CASGVQGQETQYF. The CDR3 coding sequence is TGTGCCAGTGGAGTACAGGGACAAGAGACCCAGTACTTC.

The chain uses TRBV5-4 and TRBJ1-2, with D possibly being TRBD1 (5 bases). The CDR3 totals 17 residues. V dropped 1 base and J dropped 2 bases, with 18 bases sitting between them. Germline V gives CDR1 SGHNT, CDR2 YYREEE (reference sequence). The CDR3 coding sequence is TGTGCCAGCAGCTTGCGGGGGACGGTAGGTGGGAACTATGGCTACACCTTC. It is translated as CASSLRGTVGGNYGYTF. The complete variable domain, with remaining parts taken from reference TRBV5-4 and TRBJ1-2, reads ETGVTQSPTHLIKTRGQQVTLRCSSQSGHNTVSWYQQALGQGPQFIFQYYREEENGRGNFPPRFSGLQFPNYSSELNVNALELDDSALYLCASSLRGTVGGNYGYTFGSGTRLTVV.

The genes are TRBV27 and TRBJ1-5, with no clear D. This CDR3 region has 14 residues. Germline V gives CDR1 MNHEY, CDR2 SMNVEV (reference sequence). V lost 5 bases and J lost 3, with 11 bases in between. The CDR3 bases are TGTGCCAGCAGTCCCGCACTCAACAATCAGCCCCAGCATTTT. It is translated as CASSPALNNQPQHF.

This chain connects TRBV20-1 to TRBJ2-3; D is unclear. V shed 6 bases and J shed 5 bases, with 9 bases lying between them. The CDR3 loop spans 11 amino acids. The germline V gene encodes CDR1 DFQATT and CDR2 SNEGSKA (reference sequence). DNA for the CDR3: TGCAGTGCAGCCCTTCAAGATACGCAGTATTTT. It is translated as CSAALQDTQYF.

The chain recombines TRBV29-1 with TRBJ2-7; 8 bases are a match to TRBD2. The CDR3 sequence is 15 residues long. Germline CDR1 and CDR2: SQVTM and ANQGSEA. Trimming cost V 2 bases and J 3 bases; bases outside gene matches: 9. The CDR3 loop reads CSVEWGSGRGYEQYF. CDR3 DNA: TGCAGCGTTGAATGGGGAAGCGGGAGAGGCTACGAGCAGTACTTC.

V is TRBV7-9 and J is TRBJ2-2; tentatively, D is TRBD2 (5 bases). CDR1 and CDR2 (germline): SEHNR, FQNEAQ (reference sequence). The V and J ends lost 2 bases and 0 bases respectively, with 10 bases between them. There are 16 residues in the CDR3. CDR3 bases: TGTGCCAGCAGCTTATATCCGGGAACGAACACCGGGGAGCTGTTTTTT. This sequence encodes CASSLYPGTNTGELFF.

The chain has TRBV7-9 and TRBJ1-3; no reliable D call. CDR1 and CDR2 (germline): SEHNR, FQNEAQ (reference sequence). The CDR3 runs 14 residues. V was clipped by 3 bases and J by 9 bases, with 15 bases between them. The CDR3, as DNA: TGTGCCAGCAGCTTTGATGCGGCCCCTAGCACCATATATTTT. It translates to CASSFDAAPSTIYF.

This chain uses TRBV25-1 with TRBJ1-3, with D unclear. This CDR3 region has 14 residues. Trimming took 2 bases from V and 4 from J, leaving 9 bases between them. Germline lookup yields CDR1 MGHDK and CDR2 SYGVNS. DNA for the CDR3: TGTGCCAGCAGTGAAGCGGGTCTCGGAAACACCATATATTTT. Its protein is CASSEAGLGNTIYF.

DNA for the CDR3: TGCGCCAGCAGCCAGGAACGGACAGGCAACTATGGCTACACCTTC. Protein: CASSQERTGNYGYTF. The chain combines TRBV4-1 with TRBJ1-2; 7 nucleotides align to TRBD1. V gave up 3 bases and J gave up 2 bases; unmatched junction bases: 6. The CDR3 consists of 15 residues. Looked up from germline, CDR1 is MGHRA and CDR2 is YSYEKL.

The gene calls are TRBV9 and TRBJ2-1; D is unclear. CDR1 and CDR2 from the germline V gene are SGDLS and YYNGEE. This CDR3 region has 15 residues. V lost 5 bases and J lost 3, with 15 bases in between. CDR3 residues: CASSSVTTRYNEQFF. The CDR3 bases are TGTGCCAGCAGTTCGGTCACCACCCGCTACAATGAGCAGTTCTTC.